This TCR beta chain was obtained from a study of early T cells in non-severe SARS-CoV-2 infection (dated by TCRdb to 2020 to 2023). In terms of the full investigation: Bulk RNA from unsorted whole blood was used for TCR sequencing, so alpha and beta chains could not be paired.

Based on the germline V gene (reference sequence), the CDR1 and CDR2 sequences are DFQATT and SNEGSKA. For this chain, trimming is 3 bases at the V end and 2 bases at the J end, and the number of junction bases without a gene match is 7. Including cysteine and phenylalanine, the CDR3 has 15 amino acids. Only CDR3 DNA remains: 45 bases, in frame from the first base. Concerning this clonotype: It lacks a known antigen. Base-call qualities are not available, and no considerably larger clone is one nucleotide away.

Receptor amplification or capture employed 5' RACE. The data were produced on a NextSeq 500. Unique molecular identifiers were attached to individual cDNA molecules in the TCR library protocol so that sequencing error and PCR bias could be corrected. TCR alpha and beta chains were both sequenced, and the abundances of alpha and beta sequences in each sample were closely correlated with each other. In the original analysis: Decombinator V4 was used to perform V gene, J gene and CDR3 annotation of TCR sequences. TCRs were defined as expanded if a significant change between any two time points was detected under a Poisson model with p below 0.0001. Abundances of TCRs were expressed as counts per million after normalisation to the total number of TCRs sequenced in each sample. TRAV1-2 paired with TRAJ12, TRAJ20 or TRAJ33 defined MAIT TCRs, while TRAV10 paired with TRAJ18 defined iNKT TCRs. A search of VDJdb, accessed on 1 November 2021, was run for TCRs annotated to CMV, EBV and SARS-CoV-2, with TCRs annotated for multiple antigens excluded. TCRdb passed the public sequencing reads through fastp at Q25 and MiXCR, retaining productive beta sequences. Here each entry gathers all rows of one CDR3 protein and keeps the most common genes and DNA. These V and J calls originate from TCRdb's pipeline instead of the authors' own analysis. In this sample the table shows about 72,000 distinct CDR3 sequences, over 9% of which occur a single time. Of the sample, 7.6% falls within the top ten clones.

The study was a case-control design nested within a healthcare worker cohort in London, UK, with weekly nasopharyngeal swab PCR tests and blood sampling. Healthcare workers were recruited during the week of the UK lockdown, between 23 and 31 March 2020, and followed weekly for up to 16 weeks. Points the paper makes about the study in general: VDJdb matching was skewed toward anti-spike CD8 responses, so virus-specific expansions were likely underestimated and private and CD4 specificities were missed.

This receptor was obtained from an adult who was a healthcare worker with PCR-confirmed SARS-CoV-2 infection or an uninfected control (not recorded which). Sequencing used whole blood, obtained at baseline. The V and J genes are TRBV20-1 and TRBJ2-7, with 10 bases aligning to TRBD1. CDR3 reads: CSASGPGTGAYEQYF. In nucleotide form, the sequence is TGCAGTGCTAGTGGGCCGGGGACAGGGGCCTACGAGCAGTACTTC.